Detailed here is one T cell receptor beta chain. Trimming removed 0 bases from V and 0 bases from J, with 7 bases in between. The length of the CDR3 is 15 residues. CDR1 is SGHNT and CDR2 is YYREEE in the germline V gene (reference sequence). Using immunoSEQ multiplex PCR, the repertoire was profiled, and TCRdb retains in-frame clones only, with some absent. The sample lists 70,000 to 85,000 clones; roughly 93% were seen once. The source of the sample is a study of T cells after somatic rescue of genetic block. The sample was peripheral blood mononuclear cells (PBMCs). The chain joins TRBV5-4 to TRBJ1-3, with D unresolved. The sequence came from a man aged 25 to 45. The CDR3 DNA is TGTGCCAGCAGCTTGGCCGACTACTCTGGAAACACCATATATTTT. Protein product: CASSLADYSGNTIYF.